These 19 T cell receptor beta chains were sequenced from one sample in a study of response to subunit inactivated influenza vaccine. From the RT-PCR reads, TCRdb called clonotypes with MiXCR, one entry per CDR3 protein. The sample lists hundreds of thousands of distinct CDR3 sequences, approximately 18% occurring once. This specimen was PBMCs from blood, taken roughly 5 days after vaccination. These receptors were obtained from a man aged 45-65 years who received an inactivated influenza vaccine.

This clonotype was recorded at least ten times. The V call is TRBV15, the J call TRBJ2-2; D ambiguous. There are 17 residues in the CDR3. V lost 1 base and J 1 base, leaving 13 bases between the germline ends. Germline V gives CDR1 LNHNV, CDR2 YYDKDF (reference sequence). The CDR3 DNA sequence: TGTGCCACCAGCAGAGTTTACGCGGAGCTGAACACCGGGGAGCTGTTTTTT. Translation gives CATSRVYAELNTGELFF.

This clonotype occurred a few times. The chain links TRBV7-9 to TRBJ1-1; D not certain. The length of the CDR3 is 12 residues. Germline loops: CDR1 SEHNR, CDR2 FQNEAQ (reference sequence). Trimming took 5 bases from V and 2 from J, leaving 6 bases between them. The CDR3 bases are TGTGCCAGCAGCCATACTAACACTGAAGCTTTCTTT. Amino acids: CASSHTNTEAFF.

The chain uses TRBV7-3 and TRBJ2-3; D gene uncertain. V lost 2 bases and J lost 2, with 8 bases in between. The CDR3 extends over 14 amino acids. CDR1 and CDR2 from the germline V gene are SGHTA and FQGTGA. The CDR3 bases are TGTGCCAGCAGCTTACTTCATTCCACAGATACGCAGTATTTT. Its translation: CASSLLHSTDTQYF.

The chain carries TRBV5-1 and TRBJ2-1; D may be TRBD2 (6 bases). V gave up 0 bases and J gave up 8 bases, with 18 bases separating them. The CDR3 has 16 amino acids. The germline gives CDR1 SGHRS, CDR2 YFSETQ. CDR3 DNA sequence: TGCGCCAGCAGCTTGGCAGTCCGACTAGTAGGCGATGAGCAGTTCTTC. Its protein product is CASSLAVRLVGDEQFF.

In DNA, the CDR3 is TGCAGCGTTGAAGCTGAGGGATCGCCCCAGCATTTT. This translates into CSVEAEGSPQHF. The rearrangement joins TRBV29-1 to TRBJ1-5; D gene ambiguous. There are 12 residues in the CDR3. Per the germline V gene, CDR1 is SQVTM and CDR2 is ANQGSEA. Trimming shortened V by 1 base and J by 9 bases, and 10 bases separated the two germline ends.

This clonotype occurred a few times. The V call is TRBV13, the J call TRBJ2-7, with D possibly matching TRBD2 (7 bases). This CDR3 region has 18 residues. The germline V and J ends were trimmed by 1 base and 0 bases, with 19 bases remaining between them. Germline V lookup: CDR1 PRHDT, CDR2 FYEKMQ (reference sequence). This CDR3 reads CASSLEPLGGGGSYEQYF. The DNA of the CDR3 is TGTGCCAGCAGCTTAGAGCCCCTCGGCGGGGGCGGCTCCTACGAGCAGTACTTC. Using reference TRBV13 and TRBJ2-7 for the parts outside the CDR3, the full variable domain is AAGVIQSPRHLIKEKRETATLKCYPIPRHDTVYWYQQGPGQDPQFLISFYEKMQSDKGSIPDRFSAQQFSDYHSELNMSSLELGDSALYFCASSLEPLGGGGSYEQYFGPGTRLTVT.

The chain carries TRBV27 and TRBJ2-2, with 8 bases that match TRBD2. From germline, CDR1 is MNHEY and CDR2 SMNVEV (reference sequence). The V gene end was trimmed by 5 bases and the J gene end by 7 bases; junction bases not matched to a gene: 9. This CDR3 region has 15 residues. The CDR3 loop is CASSPLGTRGGELFF. The CDR3 region has the DNA TGTGCCAGCAGTCCCCTGGGGACTAGAGGCGGGGAGCTGTTTTTT.

V gene TRBV7-9 combines with J gene TRBJ2-5; 10 bases agree with TRBD1. J lost 5 bases, V lost 0 bases, and 6 bases had no gene match. The CDR3 sequence is 16 residues long. Germline V gene lookup returns CDR1 SEHNR and CDR2 FQNEAQ (reference sequence). CDR3: CASSLASGQGSETQYF. In nucleotides, the CDR3 is TGTGCCAGCAGCTTAGCTTCGGGACAGGGGTCGGAGACCCAGTACTTC.

This clonotype showed up just a few times. The chain carries TRBV18 and TRBJ2-1; 9 bases are shared with TRBD2. The V segment lost 4 bases and the J segment 0 bases; nucleotides outside the gene matches: 16. This CDR3 comprises 20 residues. The V gene's germline CDR1 is KGHSH and CDR2 LQKENI. CDR3 nucleotide sequence: TGTGCCAGCTCACACGAGGCCCTACATTTAGCGGGGGACTCCTACAATGAGCAGTTCTTC. Its protein is CASSHEALHLAGDSYNEQFF.

The V and J genes are TRBV7-6 and TRBJ2-5; D gene uncertain. The CDR3 is made up of 14 amino acids. Between the trimmed V and J ends, which lost 5 bases and 5 bases, there was a span of 15 bases. CDR1 SGHVS and CDR2 FNYEAQ come from the germline V gene. The CDR3 nucleotides are TGTGCCAGCAGCGCCACGTCCATGAGGGAGACCCAGTACTTC. Translating gives CASSATSMRETQYF.

CDR3 sequence: CSARAAGATLYEQYF. The DNA of the CDR3 is TGCAGTGCTAGAGCGGCAGGTGCCACCCTTTACGAGCAGTACTTC. The chain carries TRBV20-1 and TRBJ2-7; D remains ambiguous. The CDR3 spans 15 residues. Germline V gene sequence: CDR1 DFQATT, CDR2 SNEGSKA (reference sequence). The germline V and J ends were trimmed by 1 base and 4 bases, with 17 bases remaining between them.

At least ten counts were recorded for this clonotype. The rearrangement uses TRBV4-3 and TRBJ1-1; D is ambiguous. Trimming took off 5 bases at V and 5 bases at J, with 12 bases between the two ends. CDR1 is LGHNA and CDR2 is YSLEER in the germline V gene. The CDR3 covers 13 residues. The CDR3 sequence: CASSFGPTTEAFF. Here the CDR3 DNA reads TGCGCCAGCAGCTTCGGCCCTACGACTGAAGCTTTCTTT.

This chain links TRBV20-1 with TRBJ2-3; D call uncertain. Germline V lookup: CDR1 DFQATT, CDR2 SNEGSKA (reference sequence). V lost 2 bases and J 6 bases, leaving 24 bases between the germline ends. The CDR3 spans 17 residues. CDR3 sequence: CSARSASLGPSMDTQYF. CDR3 nucleotides: TGCAGTGCTAGAAGCGCGAGCCTGGGTCCATCAATGGATACGCAGTATTTT.

This clonotype turned up a few times. The chain uses TRBV7-9 and TRBJ2-1, with D perhaps matching TRBD1 or TRBD2 (5 bases each). Trimming left V 5 bases short and J 6 bases short, with 23 bases between. Germline V lookup: CDR1 SEHNR, CDR2 FQNEAQ (reference sequence). This CDR3 is built from 17 residues. The CDR3 here is CASSPSEGISSINEQFF. The DNA of the CDR3 is TGTGCCAGCAGCCCATCCGAGGGGATCAGTTCCATCAATGAGCAGTTCTTC.

The rearrangement uses TRBV4-1 and TRBJ2-1; 8 bases are a match to TRBD1. CDR1 MGHRA and CDR2 YSYEKL come from the germline V gene. This CDR3 is 17 amino acids long. Germline trimming cut 1 base from V and 8 bases from J; bases unmatched to any gene: 13. The DNA for the CDR3 is TGCGCCAGCAGCCAAGTCGTCACAGGGGGTGTACACGATGAGCAGTTCTTC. It codes for CASSQVVTGGVHDEQFF.

The rearrangement joins TRBV7-6 to TRBJ2-7; 7 bases match TRBD2. Germline trimming cut 4 bases from V and 2 bases from J; bases unmatched to any gene: 11. The CDR3 contains 16 residues. Germline values: CDR1 SGHVS, CDR2 FNYEAQ. The chain's CDR3 is CASSSPLGGRAYEQYF. CDR3 nucleotides: TGTGCCAGCAGCTCCCCCCTCGGGGGGAGGGCCTACGAGCAGTACTTC.

There are many counts of this clonotype. The chain couples TRBV29-1 to TRBJ2-1; no definite D call. The germline V gene has CDR1 SQVTM and CDR2 ANQGSEA. CDR3 length: 15 residues. Trimming removed 1 base at V and 0 bases at J, with 10 bases between. The CDR3 region is CSVEGNRNSYNEQFF. The DNA for the CDR3 is TGCAGCGTTGAAGGAAATAGAAACTCCTACAATGAGCAGTTCTTC.

Ten or more counts support this clonotype. The chain links TRBV10-3 to TRBJ2-3; TRBD1 aligns across 7 bases. The germline V gene has CDR1 ENHRY and CDR2 SYGVKD. V lost 11 bases to trimming and J lost 1 base; unmatched junction nucleotides: 21. This CDR3 contains 18 residues. CDR3: CAASPSRGRLSGTDTQYF. The DNA for the CDR3 is TGTGCCGCCAGCCCTTCGAGGGGGCGTCTTAGTGGCACAGATACGCAGTATTTT.

The chain combines TRBV4-2 with TRBJ1-1, with TRBD1 identical over 10 bases. Germline lookup yields CDR1 LGHNA and CDR2 YNFKEQ. J was trimmed by 6 bases and V by 3 bases; bases with no gene match: 4. The CDR3 is made up of 14 amino acids. The CDR3 sequence: CASSHRQGASEAFF. In DNA form, the CDR3 reads TGTGCCAGCAGCCACCGACAGGGGGCCTCTGAAGCTTTCTTT.